The T cell receptor beta chain under discussion was sequenced for a study of graft-versus-host responses after intestinal transplantation. About the study: Every recipient underwent anti-thymocyte globulin induction, then tacrolimus and steroids for approximately three years. Study observations and caveats: With peak circulating GvH clone levels came an association with early post-transplant HvG declines. In patients with graft-donor T cell macrochimerism, allograft graft-versus-host to host-versus-graft clonal ratios were high. The marrow of recipients harbored GvH clones, and ileum or blood showed some of them first.

Repertoires were generated with immunoSEQ multiplex PCR, while TCRdb's copy carries only in-frame clones and drops some. This sample has 40,000 or so clones, with under 85% found just once. Of note for this clone: Its target is unknown.

With 4 bases removed from V and 11 bases from J, the gap between germline ends came to 19 bases. Germline V gene lookup returns CDR1 SGHRS and CDR2 YFSETQ. The CDR3 consists of 14 residues. The rearrangement joins TRBV5-1 to TRBJ2-1, with D perhaps TRBD2 (5 bases). The input for sequencing was PBMCs, taken more than 950 days after transplant. This clonotype was sampled from a human patient who received an intestinal transplant, so some T cells may come from the graft donor. CDR3 DNA sequence: TGCGCCAGCAGCCCCGTGGGAGTCGTGGAGAAGCAGTTCTTC. Residues: CASSPVGVVEKQFF.